The sequence of this TCR beta chain was determined in a study of OX40 agonist ivuxolimab in advanced cancers. The CDR3 runs to 18 residues. V gave up 0 bases and J gave up 0 bases, with 15 bases separating them. Germline V gives CDR1 SGHDT, CDR2 YYEEEE. Sequenced by immunoSEQ multiplex PCR; TCRdb stores in-frame clones only, minus some. This sample has 66,000 or so clones, with around 90% found just once. The sequence derives from an adult with an advanced solid tumor such as melanoma, head and neck, liver or kidney cancer. V and J are TRBV5-6 and TRBJ1-4; D gene unclear. The material was CD4+ or CD8+ T cells sorted from blood, obtained in a trial of the OX40 agonist ivuxolimab. CDR3 residues: CASSLGPPTGATNEKLFF. CDR3 DNA sequence: TGTGCCAGCAGCTTGGGGCCGCCGACCGGCGCAACTAATGAAAAACTGTTTTTT. The full variable domain, completed using reference TRBV5-6 and TRBJ1-4, is DAGVTQSPTHLIKTRGQQVTLRCSPKSGHDTVSWYQQALGQGPQFIFQYYEEEERQRGNFPDRFSGHQFPNYSSELNVNALLLGDSALYLCASSLGPPTGATNEKLFFGSGTQLSVL.